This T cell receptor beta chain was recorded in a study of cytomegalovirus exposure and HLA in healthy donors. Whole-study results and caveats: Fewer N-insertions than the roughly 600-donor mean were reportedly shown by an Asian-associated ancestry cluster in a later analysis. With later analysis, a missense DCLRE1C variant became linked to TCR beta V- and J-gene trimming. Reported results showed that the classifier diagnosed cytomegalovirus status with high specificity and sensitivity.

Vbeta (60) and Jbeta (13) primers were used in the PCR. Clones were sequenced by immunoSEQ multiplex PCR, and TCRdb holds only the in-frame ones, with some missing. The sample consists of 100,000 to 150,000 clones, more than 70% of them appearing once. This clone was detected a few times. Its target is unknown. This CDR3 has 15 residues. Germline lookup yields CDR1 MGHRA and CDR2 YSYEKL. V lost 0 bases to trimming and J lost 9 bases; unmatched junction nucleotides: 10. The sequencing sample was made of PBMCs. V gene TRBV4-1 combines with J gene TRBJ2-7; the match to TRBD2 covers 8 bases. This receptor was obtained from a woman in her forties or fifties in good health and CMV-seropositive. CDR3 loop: CASSQDTAGGGGQYF. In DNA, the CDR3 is TGCGCCAGCAGCCAAGACACGGCGGGAGGAGGAGGGCAGTACTTC.